These 21 T cell receptor beta chains originate from one sample sequenced in a study of shared clonotypes between healthy human individuals. Naive CD8 isolation took CD45RO-negative cells positively selected for CCR7 and excluded terminally differentiated effector memory CD45RA+ cells. The data were produced by immunoSEQ multiplex PCR, yet TCRdb's version contains in-frame clones alone and is incomplete. The sample holds roughly 1,800,000 clones; approximately 95% are singletons and the top ten take 1.2%. Input material: naive CD8+ T cells sorted from blood. The receptor source for this set is a man aged 18-30 years in good health.

This clone was observed a few times. The gene calls are TRBV4-1 and TRBJ2-3; either TRBD1 or TRBD2 may supply D (6 bases each). Per the germline V gene, CDR1 is MGHRA and CDR2 is YSYEKL. The CDR3 is 16 residues long. Trimming removed 5 bases from V and 2 bases from J, with 17 bases in between. CDR3: CASSSRRGFSTDTQYF. The CDR3 DNA reads as TGCGCCAGCAGCTCTAGGAGGGGGTTCTCCACAGATACGCAGTATTTT.

The chain recombines TRBV11-2 with TRBJ1-6, with TRBD1 matching over 9 bases. The CDR3 consists of 18 residues. Germline V lookup: CDR1 SGHAT, CDR2 FQNNGV. V was clipped by 1 base and J by 5 bases; unmatched bases: 9. The CDR3 DNA is TGTGCCAGCAGCTTAGTTAGGTTCCGGGACAGGGATAATTCACCCCTCCACTTT. The encoded protein is CASSLVRFRDRDNSPLHF.

V gene TRBV7-9 combines with J gene TRBJ2-7, with a possible D match to TRBD1 (6 bases). Trimming removed 1 base at V and 4 bases at J, with 11 bases between. The CDR3 is 14 residues long. Germline V CDR1 and CDR2: SEHNR, FQNEAQ (reference sequence). CDR3 protein: CASSLDRAWYEQYF. CDR3 in DNA: TGTGCCAGCAGCTTAGACAGGGCCTGGTACGAGCAGTACTTC.

The chain combines TRBV30 with TRBJ2-1; D possibly corresponds to TRBD2 (5 bases). The CDR3 extends over 12 amino acids. Trimming left V 0 bases short and J 8 bases short, with 8 bases between. Per the germline V gene, CDR1 is GTSNPN and CDR2 is SVGIG (reference sequence). CDR3 in DNA: TGTGCCTGGAGTGTACTAGTCGATGAGCAGTTCTTC. This sequence encodes CAWSVLVDEQFF.

The V and J genes are TRBV5-4 and TRBJ1-2; tentative D call: TRBD1 (6 bases). The CDR3 sequence is 16 residues long. V was pared by 4 bases and J by 2 bases, with 18 bases between. Germline CDR1 is SGHNT and CDR2 is YYREEE (reference sequence). The CDR3 region has the DNA TGTGCCAGCAGCCAATGGGACATGTCCAAGAACTATGGCTACACCTTC. Translating gives CASSQWDMSKNYGYTF.

V is TRBV2 and J is TRBJ2-1; D gene ambiguous. This CDR3 is built from 17 residues. V was pared by 0 bases and J by 5 bases, with 17 bases between. Germline loops: CDR1 SNHLY, CDR2 FYNNEI. The CDR3 protein is CASSEAVVATLDNEQFF. CDR3 nucleotides: TGTGCCAGCAGTGAAGCGGTTGTGGCGACCCTTGACAATGAGCAGTTCTTC.

Turning to this clone: Other DNA variants within this sample encode the same CDR3. CDR3 coding DNA: TGTGCCAGCAGTTTATTGGGGGGGGCCAACGTCCTGACTTTC. Translated, it gives CASSLLGGANVLTF. The gene calls are TRBV27 and TRBJ2-6; D gene ambiguous. The V gene lost 1 base and the J gene lost 4 bases, with 5 bases spanning the gap. The CDR3 consists of 14 residues. Germline assignment: CDR1 MNHEY and CDR2 SMNVEV (reference sequence).

This chain links TRBV18 with TRBJ2-7, with 7 bases that match TRBD2. V dropped 2 bases and J dropped 5; count of bases not matched to a gene: 3. Germline CDR1 is KGHSH and CDR2 is LQKENI. This CDR3 spans 13 amino acids. The chain's CDR3 is CASSPRGGDEQYF. CDR3 nucleotides: TGTGCCAGCTCACCAAGGGGAGGGGACGAGCAGTACTTC.

V and J are TRBV7-9 and TRBJ2-1; tentatively, D is TRBD1 or TRBD2 (6 bases each). CDR1 SEHNR and CDR2 FQNEAQ come from the germline V gene (reference sequence). The length of the CDR3 is 16 residues. V was shortened by 5 bases and J by 6 bases, with 20 bases between the two germline ends. The CDR3 coding sequence is TGTGCCAGCAGCACGGGACCAGGGGAGGATAGCAATGAGCAGTTCTTC. Translated: CASSTGPGEDSNEQFF. Complete variable domain (other parts from reference TRBV7-9 and TRBJ2-1): DTGVSQNPRHKITKRGQNVTFRCDPISEHNRLYWYRQTLGQGPEFLTYFQNEAQLEKSRLLSDRFSAERPKGSFSTLEIQRTEQGDSAMYLCASSTGPGEDSNEQFFGPGTRLTVL.

The rearrangement uses TRBV5-6 and TRBJ2-7; D is unclear. Germline V gene lookup returns CDR1 SGHDT and CDR2 YYEEEE. The CDR3 length is 11 residues. Trimming took off 1 base at V and 7 bases at J, with 6 bases between the two ends. CDR3 sequence (DNA): TGTGCCAGCAGCTTGTCGTTTGAGCAGTACTTC. Translation gives CASSLSFEQYF.

The rearrangement joins TRBV5-5 to TRBJ2-3; 12 positions match TRBD2. With V trimmed by 6 bases and J by 6 bases, 8 bases remained unmatched. Germline loops: CDR1 SGHKS, CDR2 YYEKEE (reference sequence). The CDR3 consists of 15 residues. CDR3 in amino acids: CASNQGLAGWDTQYF. CDR3 sequence (DNA): TGTGCCAGCAACCAGGGACTAGCGGGCTGGGATACGCAGTATTTT.

V is TRBV4-1 and J is TRBJ1-2; D ambiguous. The V gene's germline CDR1 is MGHRA and CDR2 YSYEKL. V was clipped by 1 base and J by 5 bases, with 14 bases between them. The CDR3 has 15 amino acids. The CDR3 DNA reads TGCGCCAGCAGCCAAGCCGGAGGGAAGGAATATGGCTACACCTTC. This codes for CASSQAGGKEYGYTF.

The DNA of the CDR3 is TGCGCCAGCAGCCAAGATGATGGAGAACGGGAGACCCAGTACTTC. It translates to CASSQDDGERETQYF. The V call is TRBV4-1, the J call TRBJ2-5; no clear D. Germline V gene sequence: CDR1 MGHRA, CDR2 YSYEKL. The CDR3 spans 15 residues. The ends were cut back, 0 bases at V and 5 bases at J, with 13 bases in the middle.

This chain uses TRBV7-9 with TRBJ1-6, with D perhaps matching TRBD1 (6 bases). Trimming took 6 bases from V and 6 from J, leaving 18 bases between them. Germline lookup yields CDR1 SEHNR and CDR2 FQNEAQ (reference sequence). The CDR3 runs 16 residues. In nucleotides, the CDR3 is TGTGCCAGCAGGCCCCCCCGAGGGGGGCCTAATTCACCCCTCCACTTT. Translating it yields CASRPPRGGPNSPLHF. The full variable domain, in which reference TRBV7-9 and TRBJ1-6 provide the parts outside the CDR3, is DTGVSQNPRHKITKRGQNVTFRCDPISEHNRLYWYRQTLGQGPEFLTYFQNEAQLEKSRLLSDRFSAERPKGSFSTLEIQRTEQGDSAMYLCASRPPRGGPNSPLHFGNGTRLTVT.

This sequence joins TRBV11-2 and TRBJ1-4, with 9 bases fitting TRBD1. The germline CDR1 and CDR2 sequences are SGHAT and FQNNGV. This CDR3 is built from 18 residues. V trimming: 1 base; J trimming: 2 bases; junction bases outside the gene matches: 8. CDR3: CASSLGQGGEWTNEKLFF. The CDR3 nucleotides are TGTGCCAGCAGCTTAGGACAGGGGGGTGAATGGACTAATGAAAAACTGTTTTTT.

The chain has TRBV2 and TRBJ2-4; 11 positions match TRBD1. Germline V gene sequence: CDR1 SNHLY, CDR2 FYNNEI. The ends lost 3 bases at V and 4 bases at J; junction bases unmatched: 5. CDR3 length: 16 amino acids. CDR3 sequence: CASSEGTGGVKNIQYF. The CDR3 nucleotides are TGTGCCAGCAGTGAGGGGACAGGGGGAGTAAAAAACATTCAGTACTTC.

V gene TRBV7-9 combines with J gene TRBJ2-7; no reliable D call. Germline CDR1 is SEHNR and CDR2 is FQNEAQ (reference sequence). Trimming took off 1 base at V and 5 bases at J, with 12 bases between the two ends. This CDR3 is 14 amino acids long. The CDR3 reads CASSLESESHEQYF. The CDR3 coding sequence is TGTGCCAGCAGCTTAGAATCGGAGAGCCACGAGCAGTACTTC.

The chain uses TRBV14 and TRBJ2-7; weak D call: TRBD1 (7 bases). Germline values: CDR1 SGHDN, CDR2 FVKESK. The germline V and J ends were trimmed by 3 bases and 3 bases, with 15 bases remaining between them. This CDR3 is built from 15 residues. The CDR3 nucleotides are TGTGCCAGCAGCCATGGGAGGACAGGAGTCTACGAGCAGTACTTC. Residues: CASSHGRTGVYEQYF.

The chain links TRBV5-1 to TRBJ2-7; D may be TRBD2 (6 bases). CDR3 size: 15 residues. V was clipped by 0 bases and J by 4 bases, with 14 bases between them. Germline V gene data show CDR1 as SGHRS and CDR2 as YFSETQ. The CDR3 reads CASSLARDFSYEQYF. For the CDR3, the DNA is TGCGCCAGCAGCTTGGCCCGGGACTTCTCTTACGAGCAGTACTTC. Supplemented by reference TRBV5-1 and TRBJ2-7, the full variable domain reads KAGVTQTPRYLIKTRGQQVTLSCSPISGHRSVSWYQQTPGQGLQFLFEYFSETQRNKGNFPGRFSGRQFSNSRSEMNVSTLELGDSALYLCASSLARDFSYEQYFGPGTRLTVT.

V gene TRBV28 combines with J gene TRBJ1-1, with 7 bases that match TRBD1. Germline loops: CDR1 MDHEN, CDR2 SYDVKM. There are 14 residues in the CDR3. The J segment lost 5 bases and the V segment lost 8 bases, leaving 11 bases of the junction unmatched. The CDR3 protein is CASPPTGARTEAFF. The CDR3 nucleotides are TGTGCCAGCCCTCCCACAGGGGCGCGGACTGAAGCTTTCTTT.

This chain connects TRBV30 to TRBJ2-1; maybe TRBD1 (5 bases). The V end lost 3 bases, the J end lost 8 bases, and 17 bases lay between the germline ends. CDR1 GTSNPN and CDR2 SVGIG come from the germline V gene (reference sequence). The CDR3 consists of 14 residues. The CDR3 spells CAWRTWAGPDEQFF. In DNA, the CDR3 is TGTGCCTGGAGAACTTGGGCAGGGCCCGATGAGCAGTTCTTC.